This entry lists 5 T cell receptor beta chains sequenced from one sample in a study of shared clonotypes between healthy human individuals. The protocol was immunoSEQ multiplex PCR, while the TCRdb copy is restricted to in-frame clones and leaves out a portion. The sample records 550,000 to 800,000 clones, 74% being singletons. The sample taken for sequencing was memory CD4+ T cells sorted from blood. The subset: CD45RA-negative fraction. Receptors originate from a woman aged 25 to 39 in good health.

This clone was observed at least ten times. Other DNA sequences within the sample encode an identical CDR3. CDR3 sequence: CASSPGWQNTEAFF. The CDR3 DNA is TGTGCCAGCAGCCCAGGGTGGCAGAACACTGAAGCTTTCTTT. The chain has TRBV28 and TRBJ1-1; D is possibly TRBD1 (5 bases). The CDR3 contains 14 residues. Trimming took off 6 bases at V and 1 base at J, with 12 bases between the two ends. Germline loops: CDR1 MDHEN, CDR2 SYDVKM.

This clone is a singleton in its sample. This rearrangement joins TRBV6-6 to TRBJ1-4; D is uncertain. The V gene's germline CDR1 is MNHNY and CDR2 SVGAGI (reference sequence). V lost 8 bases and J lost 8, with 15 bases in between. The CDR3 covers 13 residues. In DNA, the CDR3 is TGTGCCAGCTCCCGGTCAGTCCGGGAAAAACTGTTTTTT. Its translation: CASSRSVREKLFF.

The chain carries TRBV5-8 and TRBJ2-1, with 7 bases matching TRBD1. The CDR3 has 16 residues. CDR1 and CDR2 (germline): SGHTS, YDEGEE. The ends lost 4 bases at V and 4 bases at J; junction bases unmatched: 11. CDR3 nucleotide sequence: TGTGCCAGCAGCGAGAGACAGGGAGTGGAGTACAATGAGCAGTTCTTC. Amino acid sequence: CASSERQGVEYNEQFF.

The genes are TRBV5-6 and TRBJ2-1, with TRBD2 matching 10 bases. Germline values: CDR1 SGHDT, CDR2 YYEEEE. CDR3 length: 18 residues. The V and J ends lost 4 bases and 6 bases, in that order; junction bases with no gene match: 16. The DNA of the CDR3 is TGTGCCAGCAGCCCCGTGGGGAGCGGGAGGGCTATATTCAATGAGCAGTTCTTC. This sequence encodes CASSPVGSGRAIFNEQFF.

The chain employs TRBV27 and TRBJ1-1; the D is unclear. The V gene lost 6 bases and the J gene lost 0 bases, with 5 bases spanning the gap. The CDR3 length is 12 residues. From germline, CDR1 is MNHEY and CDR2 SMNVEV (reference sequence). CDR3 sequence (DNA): TGTGCCAGCAGAAGTATGAACACTGAAGCTTTCTTT. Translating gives CASRSMNTEAFF.